A selection of T cell receptor beta chains follows, all from one sample in a study of chemoradiotherapy in HPV16-positive cancers. Clones were read by immunoSEQ multiplex PCR, and TCRdb kept only the in-frame ones, dropping some. The profile shows approximately 38,000 clones, around four fifths of them singletons. The source was blood, collected from a patient who underwent chemoradiotherapy. Receptors were obtained from a human donor with HPV-associated anogenital cancer. The CDR3 runs from the conserved cysteine through the conserved F or W. A D gene is named only where the DNA matches it firmly. A row's size may be missing; if present it is once, few, many or a size class.

J gene,V gene,clone size,D gene,CDR3 DNA,CDR3 protein
TRBJ2-5,TRBV7-2,NA,NA,TGTGCCAGCAGCCCAGGGGGAGGATCGCAGACCCAGTACTTC,CASSPGGGSQTQYF
TRBJ1-2,TRBV5-4,few,TRBD1,TGTGCCAGTCTCCTTCAGGGGGGGAGCTATGGCTACACCTTC,CASLLQGGSYGYTF
TRBJ2-7,TRBV10-3,NA,NA,TGTGCCATCAGAGTACTAGTCTCGGACGAGCAGTACTTC,CAIRVLVSDEQYF
TRBJ2-7,TRBV28,once,TRBD1,TGTGCCAGCAGCCGGGACAGGGGAGACGAGCAGTACTTC,CASSRDRGDEQYF
TRBJ2-7,TRBV7-6,NA,TRBD2,TGTGCCAGCAGCTTAGCTTCGAGCGGGGGGACCTCCTACGAGCAGTACTTC,CASSLASSGGTSYEQYF
TRBJ1-2,TRBV5-8,NA,TRBD1,TGTGCCAGCAGACTAGGACAGGGAAACTATGGCTACACCTTC,CASRLGQGNYGYTF
TRBJ2-7,TRBV18,NA,NA,TGTGCCAGCTCCCAGCAGGGTTACGAGCAGTACTTC,CASSQQGYEQYF
TRBJ2-2,TRBV9,NA,TRBD1,TGTGCCAGCAGCGTAGTTCAGGGGGTGAACACCGGGGAGCTGTTTTTT,CASSVVQGVNTGELFF
TRBJ1-5,TRBV18,NA,TRBD1,TGTGCCAGCTCACTCGGACAGGGCGATCAGCCCCAGCATTTT,CASSLGQGDQPQHF
TRBJ2-2,TRBV5-4,once,TRBD1,TGTGCCAGCAGCTTGGAGACAGGGTCCGGGGAGCTGTTTTTT,CASSLETGSGELFF
TRBJ1-1,TRBV7-8,NA,NA,TGTGCCAGCAGCACCCGACAACTAAGCACTGAAGCTTTCTTT,CASSTRQLSTEAFF
TRBJ2-2,TRBV5-1,NA,TRBD2,TGCGCCAGCAGCTTGGTCGGACTAGCGTCCGGGGAGCTGTTTTTT,CASSLVGLASGELFF
TRBJ1-2,TRBV5-4,NA,NA,TGTGCCAGCAGCTTCGCGCAATCTGCTGGCGGCTACACCTTC,CASSFAQSAGGYTF
TRBJ1-4,TRBV6-5,NA,NA,TGTGCCAGCAGTTTGTATGAGGGGACCCATGAAAAACTGTTTTTT,CASSLYEGTHEKLFF
TRBJ1-5,TRBV5-1,NA,TRBD1,TGCGCCAGCAGCTTGGAGCCCAGGGGGCTGAGCAATCAGCCCCAGCATTTT,CASSLEPRGLSNQPQHF
TRBJ1-1,TRBV10-3,NA,TRBD1,TGTGCCACTCGACAGGGGAGCACTGAAGCTTTCTTT,CATRQGSTEAFF
TRBJ1-6,TRBV6-5,NA,NA,TGTGCCAGCGGGCGACAGGTGGATTATAATTCACCCCTCCACTTT,CASGRQVDYNSPLHF
TRBJ1-5,TRBV4-2,NA,NA,TGTGCCAGCAGCCAGGGGGAGTCGGGCAATCAGCCCCAGCATTTT,CASSQGESGNQPQHF
TRBJ1-2,TRBV19,NA,TRBD1,TGTGCCAGTAGTATAGCCGGGACAGAGAAACTATATGGCTACACCTTC,CASSIAGTEKLYGYTF
TRBJ1-2,TRBV30,NA,NA,TGTGCCTGGAGTCCCGAACCGACAGTCCCTTGGGGCTACACCTTC,CAWSPEPTVPWGYTF
TRBJ1-5,TRBV7-2,NA,TRBD1,TGTGCCAGCAGCTTAGGGGACAGCCTTAATCAGCCCCAGCATTTT,CASSLGDSLNQPQHF
TRBJ2-2,TRBV5-8,NA,TRBD1,TGTGCCAGCAGCTTGGGGGGACAGGGGCTGAACACCGGGGAGCTGTTTTTT,CASSLGGQGLNTGELFF
TRBJ1-6,TRBV7-2,NA,TRBD1,TGTGCCAGCAGCTTAGCGGACAGGGGCAATAATTCACCCCTCCACTTT,CASSLADRGNNSPLHF
TRBJ2-5,TRBV2,NA,TRBD2,TGTGCCAGCAGTGAAGCGCCCGGGACTAGCGGGGGTATGATCGAGACCCAGTACTTC,CASSEAPGTSGGMIETQYF
TRBJ2-7,TRBV9,NA,TRBD2,TGTGCCAGCAGCGTAGTGGTAGCGGGGCCGGGCGAGCAGTACTTC,CASSVVVAGPGEQYF
TRBJ2-7,TRBV5-1,NA,TRBD1,TGCGCCAGCAGCTCCCTACCGGGACAGCAATACGAGCAGTACTTC,CASSSLPGQQYEQYF
TRBJ1-2,TRBV6-1,NA,NA,TGTGCCAGCAGTGAGCAAGCTAACTATGGCTACACCTTC,CASSEQANYGYTF
TRBJ1-2,TRBV7-8,NA,NA,TGTGCCAGCAGACCCGACAGCGTCTATGGCTACACCTTC,CASRPDSVYGYTF
TRBJ2-1,TRBV7-9,once,TRBD1,TGTGCCAGCAGCTCGGGACAGGGCGGGGTCGGATTAAGCAATGAGCAGTTCTTC,CASSSGQGGVGLSNEQFF
TRBJ2-7,TRBV5-4,NA,TRBD2,TGTGCCAGCAGCAGCGGGACTCCCCTCTCCTACGAGCAGTACTTC,CASSSGTPLSYEQYF
TRBJ1-3,TRBV6-6,NA,NA,TGTGCCAGCAGACTGGGAAGCTCTGGAAACACCATATATTTT,CASRLGSSGNTIYF
TRBJ2-1,TRBV30,NA,TRBD2,TGTGCCTGGAGTGTATCTAGCGGGGGGGCCTTTGAGCAGTTCTTC,CAWSVSSGGAFEQFF
TRBJ2-7,TRBV19,NA,TRBD1,TGTGCCAGTAGTTCAGGACAGGGCCTACAGTACTTC,CASSSGQGLQYF
TRBJ2-6,TRBV5-1,NA,NA,TGCGCCAGCAGCTTGGTCGCCAGGAACCCCACATCTGGGGCCAACGTCCTGACTTTC,CASSLVARNPTSGANVLTF
TRBJ1-2,TRBV5-1,NA,TRBD1,TGCGCCAGCAGCTTGGCCGGCGGACAGGGGAAGGGTGGCTACACCTTC,CASSLAGGQGKGGYTF
TRBJ1-6,TRBV11-2,few,NA,TGTGCCAGCAGCTTAGTCACCCCAACTCTCCACTTT,CASSLVTPTLHF
TRBJ2-5,TRBV6-4,NA,TRBD1,TGTGCCAGCAGTGACACGGCAGGGGGCACGTACCAAGAGACCCAGTACTTC,CASSDTAGGTYQETQYF